The rows below give T cell receptor beta chains drawn from one sample of a study of regulatory T cells in long-lasting Graves disease. TCRdb recomputed calls from the multiplex PCR reads with MiXCR, one row per CDR3 protein. This table holds 360,000 or so distinct CDR3 sequences, around 15% found once. These records were also assigned to another study, of T cells in Graves' hyperthyroidism and ophthalmopathy.

The sample in question was peripheral blood mononuclear cells (PBMCs), obtained at new diagnosis, from a patient treated with antithyroid drugs. The receptor set was obtained from a woman between 18 and 30 years old with Graves disease. Both conserved end residues are part of each CDR3. The D gene is left open where the match is weak. The listing skips clone size in some rows; elsewhere it reads once, few, many or a size class.

CDR3 | DNA | V | D | length | size | J
CAISEWTMNTEAFF | TGTGCCATCAGTGAATGGACAATGAACACTGAAGCTTTCTTT | TRBV10-3 | . | 14 | many | TRBJ1-1
CSVVRDRYEQYF | TGCAGCGTTGTTAGGGATAGGTACGAGCAGTACTTC | TRBV29-1 | . | 12 | few | TRBJ2-7
CASSYSSPYGTGELFF | TGTGCCAGCAGTTACTCCTCTCCGTATGGCACCGGGGAGCTGTTTTTT | TRBV6-2/TRBV6-3 | . | 16 | few | TRBJ2-2
CASRPQSSGANVLTF | TGTGCCAGCAGACCCCAGAGTTCTGGGGCCAACGTCCTGACTTTC | TRBV6-4 | . | 15 | . | TRBJ2-6
CASSQIFAGTKYTF | TGCGCCAGCAGCCAAATATTCGCCGGGACGAAATACACCTTC | TRBV4-1 | . | 14 | . | TRBJ1-2
CAGLKGYGYTF | TGTGCCGGATTGAAAGGGTACGGCTACACCTTC | TRBV2 | . | 11 | many | TRBJ1-2
CASSQVGAGALEAFF | TGTGCCAGCAGCCAAGTAGGTGCGGGAGCTTTGGAAGCTTTCTTT | TRBV14 | . | 15 | few | TRBJ1-1
CASSVEGGGRAENEQFF | TGTGCCAGCAGCGTAGAAGGCGGCGGGAGGGCCGAGAATGAGCAGTTCTTC | TRBV9 | TRBD2 | 17 | . | TRBJ2-1
CASSQGLGGKVRTDTQYF | TGCGCCAGCAGCCAAGGTTTGGGGGGCAAGGTTCGCACAGATACGCAGTATTTT | TRBV4-1 | . | 18 | few | TRBJ2-3
CASSLGSGLSYEQYF | TGTGCCAGCAGCTTAGGGTCCGGATTGTCGTACGAGCAGTACTTC | TRBV7-3 | . | 15 | many | TRBJ2-7
CAWSQGGNTIYF | TGTGCCTGGAGCCAGGGAGGAAACACCATATATTTT | TRBV30 | . | 12 | few | TRBJ1-3
CASSPGGSVAFF | TGTGCCAGCAGCCCGGGAGGGAGTGTAGCTTTCTTT | TRBV5-6 | . | 12 | many | TRBJ1-1
CASSQEPHAGNEQFF | TGTGCCAGCAGCCAAGAACCCCATGCAGGGAATGAGCAGTTCTTC | TRBV3-1 | . | 15 | many | TRBJ2-1
CASSLLLASGKNEQYF | TGTGCCAGCAGTTTATTGTTGGCTAGCGGGAAGAATGAGCAGTACTTC | TRBV28 | TRBD2 | 16 | many | TRBJ2-7
CASSLKRFEQYF | TGTGCCAGCAGTTTAAAGCGTTTCGAGCAGTACTTC | TRBV12-3/TRBV12-4 | . | 12 | . | TRBJ2-7
CASSQQTSDNYGYTF | TGTGCCAGCAGCCAACAAACTAGCGATAACTATGGCTACACCTTC | TRBV4-2 | . | 15 | . | TRBJ1-2
CASSQSWAGGSSYEQYF | TGTGCCAGCAGCCAATCCTGGGCGGGCGGGAGCTCCTACGAGCAGTACTTC | TRBV3-1 | TRBD2 | 17 | few | TRBJ2-7
CASSQSGNGGPGTEAFF | TGTGCCAGCAGCCAGAGCGGTAACGGGGGGCCGGGCACTGAAGCTTTCTTT | TRBV7-9 | . | 17 | . | TRBJ1-1
CSAQAGPGDGYTF | TGCAGCGCCCAAGCGGGCCCCGGGGATGGCTACACCTTC | TRBV29-1 | . | 13 | . | TRBJ1-2
CAWSGQEGEKLFF | TGTGCCTGGAGCGGACAGGAGGGTGAAAAACTGTTTTTT | TRBV30 | TRBD1 | 13 | few | TRBJ1-4